This TCR beta chain derives from a study of shared clonotypes between healthy human individuals. Whole-study findings and limits: The represented genetic and exposure-history diversity was limited by the small number of donors.

There are many counts of this clone. Its antigen is as yet unknown. Method: immunoSEQ multiplex PCR; TCRdb's copy keeps in-frame clones and lacks some. The sample holds over a million clones, 65% to 75% seen once. CDR3 length equals 11 residues. Deletions cut 8 bases from V and 1 base from J, with 5 bases between. In germline, CDR1 is SNHLY, CDR2 FYNNEI. The V call is TRBV2, the J call TRBJ1-1, with no clear D. Sequenced input: memory CD4+ T cells sorted from blood. Subset of the sample: CD45RA-negative fraction. This receptor was taken from a man between 18 and 29 years old in good health. The DNA for the CDR3 is TGTGCCAGCGAAGGGAACACTGAAGCTTTCTTT. Its protein is CASEGNTEAFF. Variable domain in full (rest from reference TRBV2 and TRBJ1-1): EPEVTQTPSHQVTQMGQEVILRCVPISNHLYFYWYRQILGQKVEFLVSFYNNEISEKSEIFDDQFSVERPDGSNFTLKIRSTKLEDSAMYFCASEGNTEAFFGQGTRLTVV.